The 19 T cell receptor beta chains below all came from one sample that was sequenced in a study of blood T cell repertoires in COVID-19. Measured with immunoSEQ multiplex PCR; TCRdb has only the in-frame clones, and not every one. The sample has 200,000 to 250,000 clones, about 91% seen once. Specimen: peripheral blood. These receptors originate from a woman in her 30s with COVID-19, enrolled during active disease.

The V call is TRBV5-1, the J call TRBJ2-7; 7 bases line up with TRBD1. The CDR3 is 13 amino acids. V gave up 4 bases and J gave up 6 bases; unmatched junction bases: 7. CDR1 SGHRS and CDR2 YFSETQ come from the germline V gene. CDR3 coding DNA: TGCGCCAGCAGCGCTGGACAGGCGGTCGAGCAGTACGTC. It translates to CASSAGQAVEQYV.

V usage is TRBV10-3 and J usage is TRBJ2-7; 7 nucleotides agree with TRBD1. The V and J ends lost 0 bases and 2 bases, in that order; junction bases with no gene match: 10. Looked up from germline, CDR1 is ENHRY and CDR2 is SYGVKD. There are 17 residues in the CDR3. The CDR3, as DNA: TGTGCCATCAGTGAGTCATTGTCGGACAGGACCACCTACGAGCAGTACTTC. Translated: CAISESLSDRTTYEQYF.

The chain couples TRBV18 to TRBJ1-4; D uncertain. Germline assignment: CDR1 KGHSH and CDR2 LQKENI. Trimming took 5 bases from V and 5 from J, leaving 9 bases between them. The length of the CDR3 is 13 residues. CDR3 sequence reads: CASSTGLNEKLFF. The CDR3 DNA is TGTGCCAGCTCAACCGGACTGAATGAAAAACTGTTTTTT.

The chain joins TRBV10-1 to TRBJ1-2; unclear D gene. This CDR3 is built from 13 residues. Deletions cut 0 bases from V and 6 bases from J, with 8 bases between. The germline CDR1 and CDR2 sequences are WNHNN and SYGVQD (reference sequence). CDR3 amino acids: CASSESRAHGYTF. The CDR3 DNA reads TGCGCCAGCAGTGAGTCGAGGGCGCATGGCTACACCTTC.

The V and J genes are TRBV18 and TRBJ2-7; D gene uncertain. The ends were cut back, 0 bases at V and 2 bases at J, with 8 bases in the middle. The CDR3 sequence is 14 residues long. The germline V gene has CDR1 KGHSH and CDR2 LQKENI. The CDR3 sequence is CASSPPGRAYEQYF. The CDR3 DNA is TGTGCCAGCTCACCACCGGGCCGCGCCTACGAGCAGTACTTC.

The chain recombines TRBV6-2 or TRBV6-3 with TRBJ2-4; D is ambiguous. Germline V gives CDR1 MNHEY, CDR2 SVGEGT. Deletions cut 5 bases from V and 8 bases from J, with 7 bases between. The CDR3 totals 11 residues. CDR3 loop: CASSPGYIQYF. CDR3 bases: TGTGCCAGCAGTCCAGGTTACATTCAGTACTTC.

The chain is built from TRBV10-2 and TRBJ1-6, with a weak D call TRBD1 (5 bases). V dropped 0 bases and J dropped 9 bases, with 27 bases sitting between them. This CDR3 comprises 20 residues. Germline V gene data show CDR1 as WSHSY and CDR2 as SAAADI. The chain's CDR3 is CASSESSGIGGAGLGSPLHF. Written as DNA, the CDR3 is TGCGCCAGCAGTGAGTCGTCGGGTATCGGGGGAGCGGGACTTGGTTCACCCCTCCACTTT.

This clone was detected once. The chain recombines TRBV30 with TRBJ2-1; perhaps TRBD1 as D (5 bases). CDR1 is GTSNPN, CDR2 SVGIG, per germline (reference sequence). The germline V and J ends were trimmed by 0 bases and 7 bases, with 16 bases remaining between them. The CDR3 spans 15 residues. CDR3 sequence: CAWSVRRTTVNEQFF. CDR3 DNA: TGTGCCTGGAGTGTACGGCGGACGACAGTAAATGAGCAGTTCTTC.

This chain uses TRBV7-2 with TRBJ2-4; 12 bases line up with TRBD1. This CDR3 region has 16 residues. Germline values: CDR1 SGHTA, CDR2 FQGNSA. The ends lost 4 bases at V and 7 bases at J; junction bases unmatched: 8. CDR3 sequence reads: CASSYLPGQGANIQYF. CDR3 coding DNA: TGTGCCAGCAGCTATCTACCGGGACAGGGGGCGAACATTCAGTACTTC.

CDR3 DNA: TGTGCCAGCAGCTTAGGGCAGTTTGGCTACACCTTC. Amino acids: CASSLGQFGYTF. The J gene is TRBJ1-2, the V gene TRBV7-2; D not resolved. In germline, CDR1 is SGHTA, CDR2 FQGNSA. V lost 1 base and J lost 7, with 7 bases in between. This CDR3 has 12 residues.

This chain joins TRBV4-1 and TRBJ2-5; the D gene is possibly TRBD2 (6 bases). The germline V gene has CDR1 MGHRA and CDR2 YSYEKL. CDR3 length: 15 amino acids. Trimming shortened V by 0 bases and J by 4 bases, and 12 bases separated the two germline ends. CDR3 amino acids: CASSQDPGRGETQYF. The DNA for the CDR3 is TGCGCCAGCAGCCAAGACCCGGGGCGGGGAGAGACCCAGTACTTC.

The chain recombines TRBV10-2 with TRBJ1-5; 8 nucleotides agree with TRBD1. Unmatched junction bases numbered 2, after V lost 3 bases and J lost 4 bases. The CDR3 covers 14 residues. Germline V gene sequence: CDR1 WSHSY, CDR2 SAAADI. The CDR3 region is CASSDRDRNQPQHF. The CDR3 region has the DNA TGCGCCAGCAGTGATAGGGACAGGAATCAGCCCCAGCATTTT.

The chain has TRBV6-6 and TRBJ2-2; D might be TRBD1 (6 bases). V was shortened by 2 bases and J by 6 bases, with 16 bases between the two germline ends. The germline gives CDR1 MNHNY, CDR2 SVGAGI (reference sequence). CDR3 size: 16 residues. The CDR3 loop reads CASSYDSDRSAGELFF. The CDR3 DNA reads as TGTGCCAGCAGTTACGATAGTGACAGGTCCGCCGGGGAGCTGTTTTTT.

The chain recombines TRBV2 with TRBJ1-4; TRBD1 might be the D (5 bases). V was shortened by 6 bases and J by 7 bases, with 9 bases between the two germline ends. CDR3 length: 12 residues. The germline gives CDR1 SNHLY, CDR2 FYNNEI. The CDR3 spells CASRQEVEKLFF. The CDR3 DNA reads TGTGCCAGCAGACAGGAAGTTGAAAAACTGTTTTTT.

The V and J genes are TRBV4-3 and TRBJ2-1, with TRBD2 matching over 9 bases. This CDR3 comprises 15 residues. After removal of 0 bases from V and 5 bases from J, the junction contained 2 bases not matched to a gene. The V gene's germline CDR1 is LGHNA and CDR2 YSLEER. CDR3 loop: CASSQDSGSHNEQFF. DNA for the CDR3: TGCGCCAGCAGCCAAGATAGCGGGAGCCACAATGAGCAGTTCTTC.

This clone was counted a few times. The genes are TRBV5-6 and TRBJ2-3; TRBD1 aligns across 9 bases. The V gene's germline CDR1 is SGHDT and CDR2 YYEEEE. CDR3 length equals 15 residues. Germline trimming cut 4 bases from V and 3 bases from J; bases unmatched to any gene: 6. CDR3 in DNA: TGTGCCAGCAGCGCGGGACAGGGATATACAGATACGCAGTATTTT. This encodes CASSAGQGYTDTQYF.

The rearrangement uses TRBV5-5 and TRBJ1-2, with D unresolved. The germline V gene encodes CDR1 SGHKS and CDR2 YYEKEE (reference sequence). Trimming took 0 bases from V and 1 from J, leaving 16 bases between them. This CDR3 spans 17 amino acids. The CDR3 spells CASSLAAQEVFNYGYTF. The CDR3 DNA is TGTGCCAGCAGCTTGGCGGCACAAGAGGTATTTAACTATGGCTACACCTTC.

The V call is TRBV15, the J call TRBJ2-7; 13 bases align to TRBD2. The CDR3 totals 16 residues. The V gene's germline CDR1 is LNHNV and CDR2 YYDKDF (reference sequence). Unmatched junction bases numbered 9, after V lost 1 base and J lost 9 bases. CDR3 DNA sequence: TGTGCCACCAGCAGAGGCGGACTAGCGGGGGATGGCCCGCAGTACTTC. This gives the protein CATSRGGLAGDGPQYF.

The rearrangement uses TRBV7-6 and TRBJ2-1; perhaps TRBD2 as D (5 bases). The CDR3 has 16 residues. Trimming cost V 1 base and J 2 bases, with 12 bases left between them. The germline gives CDR1 SGHVS, CDR2 FNYEAQ. The CDR3 sequence: CASSLVIGRAYNEQFF. CDR3 coding DNA: TGTGCCAGCAGCTTAGTTATAGGGCGGGCCTACAATGAGCAGTTCTTC.